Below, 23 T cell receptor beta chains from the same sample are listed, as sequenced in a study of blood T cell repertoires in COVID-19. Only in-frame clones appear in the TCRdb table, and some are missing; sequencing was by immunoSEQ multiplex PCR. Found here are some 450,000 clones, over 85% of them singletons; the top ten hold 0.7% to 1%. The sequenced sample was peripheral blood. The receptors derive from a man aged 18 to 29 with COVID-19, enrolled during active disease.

This chain's CDR3 is CASSEQGTGRSPLHF. Here the CDR3 DNA reads TGTGCCAGCAGTGAACAAGGAACAGGGCGGTCACCCCTCCACTTT. This chain connects TRBV25-1 to TRBJ1-6; D is perhaps TRBD1 (6 bases). Germline V CDR1 and CDR2: MGHDK, SYGVNS. The CDR3 totals 15 residues. Trimming pared 2 bases from V and 10 bases from J, leaving 15 bases between.

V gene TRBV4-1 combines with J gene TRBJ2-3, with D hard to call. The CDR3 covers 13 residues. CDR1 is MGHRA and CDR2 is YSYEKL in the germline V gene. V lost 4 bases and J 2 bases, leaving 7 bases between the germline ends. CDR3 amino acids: CASSLKLTDTQYF. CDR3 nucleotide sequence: TGCGCCAGCAGCCTGAAACTCACAGATACGCAGTATTTT.

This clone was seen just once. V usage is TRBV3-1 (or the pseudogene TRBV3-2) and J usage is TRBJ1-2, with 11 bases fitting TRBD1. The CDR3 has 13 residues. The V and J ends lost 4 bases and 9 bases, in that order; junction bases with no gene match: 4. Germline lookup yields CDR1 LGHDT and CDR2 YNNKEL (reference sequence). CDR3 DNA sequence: TGTGCCAGCAGCCCGGACAGGGGGCAAAGCTACACCTTC. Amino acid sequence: CASSPDRGQSYTF.

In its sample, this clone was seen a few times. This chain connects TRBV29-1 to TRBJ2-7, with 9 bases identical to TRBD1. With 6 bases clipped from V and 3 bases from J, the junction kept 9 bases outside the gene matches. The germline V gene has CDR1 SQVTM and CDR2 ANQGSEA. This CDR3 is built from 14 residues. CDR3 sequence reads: CSVATGTGSYEQYF. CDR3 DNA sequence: TGCAGCGTCGCTACCGGGACAGGGAGCTACGAGCAGTACTTC.

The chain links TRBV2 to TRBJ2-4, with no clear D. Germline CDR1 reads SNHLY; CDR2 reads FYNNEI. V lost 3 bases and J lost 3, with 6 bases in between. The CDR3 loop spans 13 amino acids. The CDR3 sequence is CASSDSNKNIQYF. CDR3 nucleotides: TGTGCCAGCAGTGACTCTAACAAAAACATTCAGTACTTC. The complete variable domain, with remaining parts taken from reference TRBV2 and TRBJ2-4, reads EPEVTQTPSHQVTQMGQEVILRCVPISNHLYFYWYRQILGQKVEFLVSFYNNEISEKSEIFDDQFSVERPDGSNFTLKIRSTKLEDSAMYFCASSDSNKNIQYFGAGTRLSVL.

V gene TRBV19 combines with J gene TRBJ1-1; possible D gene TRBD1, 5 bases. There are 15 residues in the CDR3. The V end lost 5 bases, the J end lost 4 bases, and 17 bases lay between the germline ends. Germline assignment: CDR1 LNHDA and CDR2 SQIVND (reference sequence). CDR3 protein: CASSGPGRVSTEAFF. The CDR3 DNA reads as TGTGCCAGTAGTGGCCCAGGGAGGGTAAGCACTGAAGCTTTCTTT.

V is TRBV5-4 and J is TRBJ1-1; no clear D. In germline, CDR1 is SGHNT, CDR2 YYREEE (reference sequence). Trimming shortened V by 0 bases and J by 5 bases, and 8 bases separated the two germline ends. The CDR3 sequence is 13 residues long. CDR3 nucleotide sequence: TGTGCCAGCAGCTTGGGTAGCGAGACTGAAGCTTTCTTT. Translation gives CASSLGSETEAFF.

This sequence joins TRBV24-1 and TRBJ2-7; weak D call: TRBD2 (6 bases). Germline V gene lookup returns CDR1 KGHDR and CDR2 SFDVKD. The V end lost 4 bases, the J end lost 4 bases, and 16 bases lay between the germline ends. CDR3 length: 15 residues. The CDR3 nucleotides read TGTGCCACCAGTGACTCCGGGACGGGGAGGTACGAGCAGTACTTC. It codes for CATSDSGTGRYEQYF.

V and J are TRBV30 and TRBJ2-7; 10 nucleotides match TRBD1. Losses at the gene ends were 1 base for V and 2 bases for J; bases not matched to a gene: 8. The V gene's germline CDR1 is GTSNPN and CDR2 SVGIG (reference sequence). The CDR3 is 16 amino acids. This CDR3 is CAWSEPDRGHPYEQYF. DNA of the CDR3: TGTGCCTGGAGTGAGCCCGACAGGGGGCATCCCTACGAGCAGTACTTC.

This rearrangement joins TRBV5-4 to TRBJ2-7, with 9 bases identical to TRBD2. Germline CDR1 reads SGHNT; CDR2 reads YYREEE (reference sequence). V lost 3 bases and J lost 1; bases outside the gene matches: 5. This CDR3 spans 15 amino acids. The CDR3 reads CASSSNSGSSYEQYF. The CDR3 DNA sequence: TGTGCCAGCAGCTCGAATAGCGGGAGTTCCTACGAGCAGTACTTC.

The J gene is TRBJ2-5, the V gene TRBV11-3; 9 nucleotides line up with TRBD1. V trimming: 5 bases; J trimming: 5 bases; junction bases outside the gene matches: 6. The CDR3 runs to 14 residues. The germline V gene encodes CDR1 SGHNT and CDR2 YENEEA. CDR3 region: CASSARQGDETQYF. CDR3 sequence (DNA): TGTGCCAGCAGCGCAAGACAGGGGGACGAGACCCAGTACTTC. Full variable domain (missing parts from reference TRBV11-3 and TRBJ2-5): EAGVVQSPRYKIIEKKQPVAFWCNPISGHNTLYWYLQNLGQGPELLIRYENEEAVDDSQLPKDRFSAERLKGVDSTLKIQPAELGDSAVYLCASSARQGDETQYFGPGTRLLVL.

CDR3 in amino acids: CASRLTGQGEKLFF. CDR3 DNA: TGTGCCAGCAGATTGACAGGGCAGGGGGAAAAACTGTTTTTT. The V call is TRBV7-8, the J call TRBJ1-4; 7 nucleotides line up with TRBD1. Trimming at V came to 6 bases and at J to 8 bases, leaving 9 bases not matched to a gene. The CDR3 runs 14 residues. The germline V gene encodes CDR1 SGHVS and CDR2 FQNEAQ.

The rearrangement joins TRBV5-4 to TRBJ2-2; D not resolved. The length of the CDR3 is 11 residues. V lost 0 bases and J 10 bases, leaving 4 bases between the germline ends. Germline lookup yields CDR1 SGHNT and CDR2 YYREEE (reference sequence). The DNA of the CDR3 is TGTGCCAGCAGCTTGGCAAAGGAGCTGTTTTTT. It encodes CASSLAKELFF.

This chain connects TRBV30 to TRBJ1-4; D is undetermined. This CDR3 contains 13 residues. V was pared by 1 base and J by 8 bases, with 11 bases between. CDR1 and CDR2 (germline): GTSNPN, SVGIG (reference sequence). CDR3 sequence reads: CAWSGRTGEKLFF. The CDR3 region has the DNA TGTGCCTGGAGTGGGCGGACGGGAGAAAAACTGTTTTTT. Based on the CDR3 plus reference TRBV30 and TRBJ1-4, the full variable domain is SQTIHQWPATLVQPVGSPLSLECTVEGTSNPNLYWYRQAAGRGLQLLFYSVGIGQISSEVPQNLSASRPQDRQFILSSKKLLLSDSGFYLCAWSGRTGEKLFFGSGTQLSVL.

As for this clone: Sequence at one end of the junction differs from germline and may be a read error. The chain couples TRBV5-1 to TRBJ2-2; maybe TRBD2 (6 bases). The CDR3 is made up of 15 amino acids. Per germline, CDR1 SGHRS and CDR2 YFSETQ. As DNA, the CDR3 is TGCGCCAGCAGTTTGGGCGGGACTGGTACCGGGGAGCTGTTTTTT. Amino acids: CASSLGGTGTGELFF. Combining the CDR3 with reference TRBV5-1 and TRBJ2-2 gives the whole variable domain KAGVTQTPRYLIKTRGQQVTLSCSPISGHRSVSWYQQTPGQGLQFLFEYFSETQRNKGNFPGRFSGRQFSNSRSEMNVSTLELGDSALYLCASSLGGTGTGELFFGEGSRLTVL.

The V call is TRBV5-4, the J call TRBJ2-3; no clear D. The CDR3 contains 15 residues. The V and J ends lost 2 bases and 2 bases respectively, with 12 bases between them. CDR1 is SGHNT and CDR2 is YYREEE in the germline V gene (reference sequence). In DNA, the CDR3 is TGTGCCAGCAGCTTAACAAAGGAGCCCACAGATACGCAGTATTTT. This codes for CASSLTKEPTDTQYF.

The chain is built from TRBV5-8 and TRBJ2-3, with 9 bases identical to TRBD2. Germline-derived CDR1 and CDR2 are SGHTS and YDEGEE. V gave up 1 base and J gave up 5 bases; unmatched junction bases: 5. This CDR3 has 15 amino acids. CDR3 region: CASSLKRGAVDTQYF. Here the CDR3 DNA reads TGTGCCAGCAGCTTGAAGCGGGGGGCTGTAGATACGCAGTATTTT.

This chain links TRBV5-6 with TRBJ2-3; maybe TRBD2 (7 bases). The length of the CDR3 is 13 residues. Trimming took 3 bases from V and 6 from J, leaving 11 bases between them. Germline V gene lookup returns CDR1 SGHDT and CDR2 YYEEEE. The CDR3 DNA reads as TGTGCCAGCAGCTCCCGGGGGGCTGATACGCAGTATTTT. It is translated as CASSSRGADTQYF.

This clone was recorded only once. CDR3 DNA sequence: TGTGCCACCAGTGATGTAGGGGGCCAAGAGACCCAGTACTTC. Translated, it gives CATSDVGGQETQYF. The chain carries TRBV24-1 and TRBJ2-5; D is perhaps TRBD1 (6 bases). V was shortened by 3 bases and J by 1 base, with 8 bases between the two germline ends. CDR1 and CDR2 from the germline V gene are KGHDR and SFDVKD. This CDR3 spans 14 amino acids.

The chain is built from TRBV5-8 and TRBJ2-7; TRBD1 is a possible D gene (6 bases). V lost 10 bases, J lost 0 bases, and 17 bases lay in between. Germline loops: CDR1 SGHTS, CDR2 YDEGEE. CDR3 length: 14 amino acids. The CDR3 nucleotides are TGTGCCGCCGGAAGGGGGATAGCCTCCTACGAGCAGTACTTC. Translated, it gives CAAGRGIASYEQYF. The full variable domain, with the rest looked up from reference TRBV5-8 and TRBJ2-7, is EAGVTQSPTHLIKTRGQQATLRCSPISGHTSVYWYQQALGLGLQFLLWYDEGEERNRGNFPPRFSGRQFPNYSSELNVNALELEDSALYLCAAGRGIASYEQYFGPGTRLTVT.

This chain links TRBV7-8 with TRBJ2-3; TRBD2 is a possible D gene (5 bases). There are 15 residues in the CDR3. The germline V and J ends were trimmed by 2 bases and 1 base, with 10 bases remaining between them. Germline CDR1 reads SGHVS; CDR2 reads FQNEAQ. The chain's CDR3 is CASSLTGVGTDTQYF. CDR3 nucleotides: TGTGCCAGCAGCTTAACCGGGGTTGGCACAGATACGCAGTATTTT. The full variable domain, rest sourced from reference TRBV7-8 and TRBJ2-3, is GAGVSQSPRYKVAKRGQDVALRCDPISGHVSLFWYQQALGQGPEFLTYFQNEAQLDKSGLPSDRFFAERPEGSVSTLKIQRTQQEDSAVYLCASSLTGVGTDTQYFGPGTRLTVL.

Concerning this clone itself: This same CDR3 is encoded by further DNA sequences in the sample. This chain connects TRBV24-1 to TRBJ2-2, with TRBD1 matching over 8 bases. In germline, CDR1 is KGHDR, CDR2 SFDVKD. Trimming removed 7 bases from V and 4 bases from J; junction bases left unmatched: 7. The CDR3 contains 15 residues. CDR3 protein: CATSPGQGSTGELFF. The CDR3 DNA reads TGTGCCACCAGCCCTGGACAGGGAAGCACCGGGGAGCTGTTTTTT.

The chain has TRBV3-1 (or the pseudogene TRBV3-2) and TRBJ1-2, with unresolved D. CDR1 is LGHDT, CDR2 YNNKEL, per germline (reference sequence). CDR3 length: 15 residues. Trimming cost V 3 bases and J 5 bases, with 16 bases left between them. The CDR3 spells CASSHRSPFDYGYTF. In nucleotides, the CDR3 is TGTGCCAGCAGCCACCGGTCCCCCTTTGATTATGGCTACACCTTC.